These T cell receptor beta chains were read from a single sample in a study of T cells in Graves' hyperthyroidism and ophthalmopathy. MiXCR was run by TCRdb on the multiplex PCR reads, yielding one entry per CDR3 protein. The sample has roughly 400,000 distinct CDR3 sequences, less than 20% seen once. The sample taken for sequencing was blood. Source of these receptors: a woman in her late teens or twenties with Graves' hyperthyroidism that later progressed to Graves' ophthalmopathy. The CDR3 runs from the conserved cysteine through the conserved F or W. The order of the fields is V gene, clone size, D gene, J gene, CDR3 DNA, CDR3 protein. A D gene is named only where the DNA matches it firmly. Size values are once, few and many counts, or a class for expanded clones, and some rows have none.

>TRBV20-1|few|NA|TRBJ1-1
TGCAGTGCTAGACCCCCGGGCTTAACTCGGGGCACTGAAGCTTTCTTT
CSARPPGLTRGTEAFF
>TRBV6-6|many|TRBD2|TRBJ2-3
TGTGCCAGCAGTTACTCGCTGGATCCGGGACTAGCGGACACAGATACGCAGTATTTT
CASSYSLDPGLADTDTQYF
>TRBV2|many|NA|TRBJ1-1
TGTGCCAGCAGTGAAGATGAGGGGATGAACACTGAAGCTTTCTTT
CASSEDEGMNTEAFF
>TRBV24-1|many|NA|TRBJ1-1
TGTGCCACCAGTGACGGAGGGGAACGGGCCACTGAAGCTTTCTTT
CATSDGGERATEAFF
>TRBV11-2|many|NA|TRBJ2-2
TGTGCCAGCAGCCTACCGTACGCGAACACCGGGGAGCTGTTTTTT
CASSLPYANTGELFF
>TRBV28|many|TRBD2|TRBJ2-1
TGTGCCAGCAGCAACGGACTAGCTTTCAATGAGCAGTTCTTC
CASSNGLAFNEQFF
>TRBV20-1|NA|NA|TRBJ1-2
TGCAGTGCAAGTAGTAATGGGGGGATTAACTATGGCTACACCTTC
CSASSNGGINYGYTF
>TRBV2|many|NA|TRBJ2-2
TGTGCCGTCCCGGCCAGAGGGAACACCGGGGAGCTGTTTTTT
CAVPARGNTGELFF
>TRBV7-2|NA|TRBD1|TRBJ2-7
TGTGCCAGCAGCCCCCGCCCTCCCGGGACAGGATACGAGCAGTACTTC
CASSPRPPGTGYEQYF
>TRBV5-7|NA|TRBD2|TRBJ2-1
TGTGCCAGCAGACCTCAGCCGGGGGGAAATTACAATGATCAGTTCTTC
CASRPQPGGNYNDQFF
>TRBV29-1|NA|TRBD2|TRBJ2-3
TGCAGCGCTGGGACTAGCGGCACAGATACGCAGTATTTT
CSAGTSGTDTQYF
>TRBV10-3|few|TRBD2|TRBJ2-7
TGTGCCATCAGGCCCGGGACTACAGACTACGAGCAGTACTTC
CAIRPGTTDYEQYF
>TRBV5-1|many|TRBD1|TRBJ1-1
TGCGCCAGCAGCGGGGGACAGACCGGCAGGGAAGCTTTCTTT
CASSGGQTGREAFF
>TRBV2|many|TRBD1|TRBJ1-5
TGTGCCAGCAGCGGACAGGTGGATCAGCCCCAGCATTTT
CASSGQVDQPQHF
>TRBV27|NA|TRBD1|TRBJ2-4
TGTGCCAGCAGTGTAGGACAGGGGTTCGGGAACATTCAGTACTTC
CASSVGQGFGNIQYF
>TRBV6-2/TRBV6-3|many|TRBD2|TRBJ2-1
TGTGCCAGCCGAGGAGCGGGAGGAATCTACAATGAGCAGTTCTTC
CASRGAGGIYNEQFF
>TRBV6-2/TRBV6-3|many|NA|TRBJ2-7
TGTGCCAGCAGAAATCGACAGTCCAGCTACGAGCAGTACTTC
CASRNRQSSYEQYF
>TRBV29-1|NA|TRBD1|TRBJ2-7
TGCAGCGTTGAAGTATCGGGACAGAACTACGAGCAGTACTTC
CSVEVSGQNYEQYF
>TRBV7-9|NA|TRBD2|TRBJ2-7
TGTGCCAGCAGCTCGAAACGTAGCGGGATTTTGGAGCAGTACTTC
CASSSKRSGILEQYF
>TRBV20-1|NA|NA|TRBJ2-7
TGCAGTGCTGGGTCGTCCCTTCTACAGGGTACCTCGGTTGGCGGGCAGTACTTC
CSAGSSLLQGTSVGGQYF
>TRBV20-1|many|TRBD1|TRBJ1-1
TGCAGTGCACCTCGGACAGGGATGAACACTGAAGCTTTCTTT
CSAPRTGMNTEAFF
>TRBV7-2|few|NA|TRBJ1-2
TGTGCCAGCAGCTTATTGCCGGGGACTAACTATGGCTACACCTTC
CASSLLPGTNYGYTF
>TRBV20-1|many|TRBD1|TRBJ2-7
TGCAGTGCTCCCCTTGACAGGGGGGAAGACGAGCAGTACTTC
CSAPLDRGEDEQYF
>TRBV5-1|NA|TRBD2|TRBJ2-5
TGCGCCAGCAGCTTTTTGAGCGGGAGTGTCCAAGAGACCCAGTACTTC
CASSFLSGSVQETQYF
>TRBV7-2|many|NA|TRBJ1-2
TGTGCCAGCAGCTTTAACAAGAACTATGGCTACACCTTC
CASSFNKNYGYTF
>TRBV6-1|NA|NA|TRBJ1-6
TGTGCCAGCAGTGAATTGATGAGCTCCTATAATTCACCCCTCCACTTT
CASSELMSSYNSPLHF
>TRBV5-1|many|NA|TRBJ1-2
TGCGCCAGCAGCCCCGGGCAGGGGCAGGGTGGCTACACCTTC
CASSPGQGQGGYTF
>TRBV6-1|many|NA|TRBJ2-6
TGTGCCAGCAGTAACCTAGACAGAACTGGGGCCAACGTCCTGACTTTC
CASSNLDRTGANVLTF
>TRBV11-2|many|NA|TRBJ1-1
TGTGCCAGCAAGAGGGGTGCAATGAACACTGAAGCTTTCTTT
CASKRGAMNTEAFF
>TRBV10-3|NA|NA|TRBJ2-2
TGTGCCATCAGATCTACTCCGGGTTCTACCGGGGAGCTGTTTTTT
CAIRSTPGSTGELFF
>TRBV20-1|many|TRBD2|TRBJ2-1
TGCAGTGCTAGAGATTATAGCGGACTAGCGGGAGTGAATGAGCAGTTCTTC
CSARDYSGLAGVNEQFF
>TRBV12-3/TRBV12-4|few|NA|TRBJ2-5
TGTGCCAGCAGTCCCGGGCCCGCGGAGACCCAGTACTTC
CASSPGPAETQYF
>TRBV27|NA|TRBD1|TRBJ1-2
TGTGCCAGCAGTTTACTTCCGGGACAGGGGGCGACTAACTATGGCTACACCTTC
CASSLLPGQGATNYGYTF
>TRBV30|many|NA|TRBJ2-3
TGTGCCTGGAGTTTAAAGGGGTCAGATACGCAGTATTTT
CAWSLKGSDTQYF
>TRBV4-1|NA|NA|TRBJ1-1
TGCGCCAGCAGCCAAGTAGGTCGGTTGAACGCTGAAGCTTTCTTT
CASSQVGRLNAEAFF
>TRBV27|many|NA|TRBJ1-2
TGTGCCAGCAGTTCGACCCCAGGTGGGGGTAACTATGGCTACACCTTC
CASSSTPGGGNYGYTF
>TRBV4-1|once|NA|TRBJ2-1
TGCGCCAGCAGCCAAGTGGAGACTAGCTCCTACAATGAGCAGTTCTTC
CASSQVETSSYNEQFF
>TRBV12-3/TRBV12-4|many|TRBD1|TRBJ1-6
TGTGCCAGCAGGGGCCCAGACAAGGGACAGAAGAGCTCCTATAATTCACCCCTCCACTTT
CASRGPDKGQKSSYNSPLHF
>TRBV19|NA|TRBD2|TRBJ2-1
TGTGCCAGCGACAAGCCGGGACTAACTCCCCATGAGCAGTTCTTC
CASDKPGLTPHEQFF
>TRBV20-1|few|NA|TRBJ2-7
TGCAGTGCTATAGCGGACACTTCCTACGAGCAGTACTTC
CSAIADTSYEQYF
>TRBV5-1|many|TRBD1|TRBJ1-1
TGCGCCAGCAGCTTCCCCGGGACAGGGGGCTCCTCGAACTTGGGTGAAGCTTTCTTT
CASSFPGTGGSSNLGEAFF
>TRBV18|NA|NA|TRBJ1-1
TGTCCCAGCTCACCACAAAATATGAACACTGAAGCTTTCTTT
CPSSPQNMNTEAFF
>TRBV19|few|NA|TRBJ1-1
TGTGCCACTATCCCCCCGGCCGCGAACACTGAAGCTTTCTTT
CATIPPAANTEAFF
>TRBV27|many|NA|TRBJ1-5
TGTGCCAGCAGTCAATCAGGGTGGTATAGCAATCAGCCCCAGCATTTT
CASSQSGWYSNQPQHF
>TRBV7-9|NA|NA|TRBJ2-7
TGTGCCAGCAGCTTAGCGCCCAGCCCCTCTAACGAGCAGTACTTC
CASSLAPSPSNEQYF
>TRBV15|many|TRBD1|TRBJ1-4
TGTGCCACCAGCAGAGATTGGGGACAGGGCGTCGAAAAACTGTTTTTT
CATSRDWGQGVEKLFF
>TRBV18|few|TRBD1|TRBJ2-7
TGTGCCAGCTCACCCCTGGGACAGGGCTACGAGCAGTACTTC
CASSPLGQGYEQYF
>TRBV10-3|many|NA|TRBJ2-3
TGTGCCATCACGAGTGGTTGGGGAGTTGGGGCCACAGATACGCAGTATTTT
CAITSGWGVGATDTQYF
>TRBV6-2/TRBV6-3|NA|NA|TRBJ2-1
TGTGCCAGCAGCCTTGGACTTGGGCAGTTCTTC
CASSLGLGQFF
>TRBV28|NA|TRBD1|TRBJ2-5
TGTGCCAGCAGGTACCCAGGGGGCGCCCCGTACTTC
CASRYPGGAPYF
>TRBV3-1|many|NA|TRBJ1-1
TGTGCCAGCAGACATGGACAGAGGAACACTGAAGCTTTCTTT
CASRHGQRNTEAFF